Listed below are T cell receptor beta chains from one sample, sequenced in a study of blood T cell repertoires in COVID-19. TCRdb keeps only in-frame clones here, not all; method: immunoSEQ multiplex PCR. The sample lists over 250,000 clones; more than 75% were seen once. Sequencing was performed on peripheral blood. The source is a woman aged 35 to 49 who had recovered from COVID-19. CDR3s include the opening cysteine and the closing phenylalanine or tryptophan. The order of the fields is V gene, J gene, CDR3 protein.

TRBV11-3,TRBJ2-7,CASSFSGASYEQYF
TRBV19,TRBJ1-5,CASSIDPGQPQHF
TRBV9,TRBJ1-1,CASSAGTGAVTEAFF
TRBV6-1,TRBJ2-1,CASSEWGESYNEQFF
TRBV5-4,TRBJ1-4,CASSLDRGHSGTNEKLFF
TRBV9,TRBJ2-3,CASSVRPGSNTDTQYF
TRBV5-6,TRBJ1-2,CASTPAGHYGYTF
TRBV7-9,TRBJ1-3,CASSRTGSGNTIYF
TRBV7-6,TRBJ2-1,CASSVATGTSGRRGEQFF
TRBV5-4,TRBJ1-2,CASSGGTGMGGYTF
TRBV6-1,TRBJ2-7,CASSDHYEQYF
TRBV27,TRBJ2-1,CASSLGRGTRNEQFF
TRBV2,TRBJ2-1,CASGLAGDNEQFF
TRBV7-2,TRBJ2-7,CASSLALGQGTYEQYF
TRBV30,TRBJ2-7,CAWSVRLAGAREQYF
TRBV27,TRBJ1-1,CASSFFWQNTEAFF